This TCR beta chain was observed in a study of blood T cells in healthy people across ages. Findings of the study overall: Older individuals had lower TCR beta diversity per million T cells (the decline was roughly linear).

For the second PCR, which ran for 7 to 11 cycles, a sample-barcoded 5' primer and a J-beta primer mix were used. A template-switch adaptor containing 12 random nucleotides labeled each cDNA molecule. TCRdb reprocessed the 5' RACE reads via MiXCR and lists one record per CDR3 protein. The sample contains roughly 700,000 distinct CDR3 sequences, 32% of which appear only once. The length of the CDR3 is 16 residues. V shed 5 bases, J shed 1 base, and the junction held 4 bases outside the gene matches. Germline V gene data show CDR1 as MNHNY and CDR2 as SVGAGI (reference sequence). The people who gave samples were healthy Caucasians from Russia, aged roughly 6 to 90. This clonotype was detected many times. Its target is unknown.

The sample was blood. The sequence was obtained from a woman older than 75 in good health. V is TRBV6-6 and J is TRBJ2-3; 12 bases are shared with TRBD2. The CDR3 loop is CASSLRLAGGTDTQYF. As DNA, the CDR3 is TGTGCCAGCAGTCTCCGACTAGCGGGGGGCACAGATACGCAGTATTTT.